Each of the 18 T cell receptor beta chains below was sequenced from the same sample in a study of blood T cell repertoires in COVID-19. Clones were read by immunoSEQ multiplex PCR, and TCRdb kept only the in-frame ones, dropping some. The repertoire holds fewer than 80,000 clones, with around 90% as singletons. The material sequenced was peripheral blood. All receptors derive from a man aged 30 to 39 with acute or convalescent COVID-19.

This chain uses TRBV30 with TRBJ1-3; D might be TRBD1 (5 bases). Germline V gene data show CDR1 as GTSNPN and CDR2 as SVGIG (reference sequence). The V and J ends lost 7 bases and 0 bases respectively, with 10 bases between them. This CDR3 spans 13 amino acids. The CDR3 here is CASTASSGNTIYF. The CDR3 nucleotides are TGTGCCTCGACAGCGTCCTCTGGAAACACCATATATTTT.

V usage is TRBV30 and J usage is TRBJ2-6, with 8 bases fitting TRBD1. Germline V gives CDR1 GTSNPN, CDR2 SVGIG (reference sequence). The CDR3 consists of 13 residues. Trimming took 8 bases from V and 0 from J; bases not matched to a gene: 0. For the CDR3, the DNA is TGTGCCACAGGGGGCTCTGGGGCCAACGTCCTGACTTTC. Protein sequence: CATGGSGANVLTF.

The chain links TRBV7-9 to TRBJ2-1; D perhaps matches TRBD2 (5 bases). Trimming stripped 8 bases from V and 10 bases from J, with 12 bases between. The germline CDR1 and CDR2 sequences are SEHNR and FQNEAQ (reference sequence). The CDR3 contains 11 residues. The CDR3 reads CASRPGIEQFF. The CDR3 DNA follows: TGTGCCAGCCGCCCGGGGATAGAGCAGTTCTTC.

The CDR3 region has the DNA TGTGCCAGCAGCTTTCAGGATAGCACAGATACGCAGTATTTT. It yields the protein CASSFQDSTDTQYF. The V gene is TRBV7-9, the J gene TRBJ2-3; D is unclear. V shed 3 bases and J shed 0 bases, with 7 bases lying between them. CDR1 is SEHNR, CDR2 FQNEAQ, per germline (reference sequence). This CDR3 spans 14 amino acids.

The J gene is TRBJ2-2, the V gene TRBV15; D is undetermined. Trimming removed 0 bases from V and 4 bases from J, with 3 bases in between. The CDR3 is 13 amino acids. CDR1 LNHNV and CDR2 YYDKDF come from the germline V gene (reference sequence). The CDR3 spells CATSRDLTGELFF. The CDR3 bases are TGTGCCACCAGCAGAGACCTCACCGGGGAGCTGTTTTTT.

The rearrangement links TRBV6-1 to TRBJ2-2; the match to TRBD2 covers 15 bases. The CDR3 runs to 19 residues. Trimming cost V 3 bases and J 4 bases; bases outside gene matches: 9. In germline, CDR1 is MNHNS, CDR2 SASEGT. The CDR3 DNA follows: TGTGCCAGCAGTGATCGGACTAGCGGGAGGGCCTGGGGCACCGGGGAGCTGTTTTTT. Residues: CASSDRTSGRAWGTGELFF.

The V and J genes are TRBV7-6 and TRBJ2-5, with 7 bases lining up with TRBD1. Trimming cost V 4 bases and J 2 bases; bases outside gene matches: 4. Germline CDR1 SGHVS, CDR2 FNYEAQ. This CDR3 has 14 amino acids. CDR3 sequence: CASSWTGDQETQYF. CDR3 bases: TGTGCCAGCAGCTGGACAGGTGATCAAGAGACCCAGTACTTC.

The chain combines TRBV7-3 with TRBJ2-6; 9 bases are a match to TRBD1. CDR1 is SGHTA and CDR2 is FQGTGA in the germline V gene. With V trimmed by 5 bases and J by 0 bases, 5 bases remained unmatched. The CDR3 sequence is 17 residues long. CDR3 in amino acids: CASSKNRGPSGANVLTF. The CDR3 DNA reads TGTGCCAGCAGCAAGAACAGGGGGCCCTCTGGGGCCAACGTCCTGACTTTC.

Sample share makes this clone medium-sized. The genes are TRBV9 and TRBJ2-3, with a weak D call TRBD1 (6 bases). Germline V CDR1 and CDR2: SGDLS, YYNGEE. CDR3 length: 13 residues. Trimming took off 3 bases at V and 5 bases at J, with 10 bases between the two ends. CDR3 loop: CASSEGVGDTQYF. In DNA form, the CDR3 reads TGTGCCAGCAGCGAGGGGGTCGGAGATACGCAGTATTTT.

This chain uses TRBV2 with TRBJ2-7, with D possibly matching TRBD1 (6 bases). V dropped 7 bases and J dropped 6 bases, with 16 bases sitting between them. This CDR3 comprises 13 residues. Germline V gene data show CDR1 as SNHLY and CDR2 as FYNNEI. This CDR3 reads CASIPDRFFEQYF. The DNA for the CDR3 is TGTGCCAGCATTCCAGACAGGTTTTTCGAGCAGTACTTC.

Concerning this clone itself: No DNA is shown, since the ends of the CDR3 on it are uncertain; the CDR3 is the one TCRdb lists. The CDR3: CASSKFAAGADGELFF. V and J are TRBV21-1 and TRBJ2-2; the table's D gene call, TRBD2, was not cross checked with the DNA. TRBV21-1 is classified as a pseudogene. The CDR3 adds up to 16 amino acids, both ends counted.

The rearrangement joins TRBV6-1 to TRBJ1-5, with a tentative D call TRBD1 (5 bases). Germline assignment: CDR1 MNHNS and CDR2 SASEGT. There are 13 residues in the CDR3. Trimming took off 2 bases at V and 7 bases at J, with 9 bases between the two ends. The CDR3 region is CASSEQGLQPQHF. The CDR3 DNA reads TGTGCCAGCAGTGAACAGGGACTACAGCCCCAGCATTTT.

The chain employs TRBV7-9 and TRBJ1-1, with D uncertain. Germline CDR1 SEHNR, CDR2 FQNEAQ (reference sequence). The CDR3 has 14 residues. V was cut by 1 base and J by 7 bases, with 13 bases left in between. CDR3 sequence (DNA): TGTGCCAGCAGCTTAGACGCCGCGCGCAATGAAGCTTTCTTT. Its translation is CASSLDAARNEAFF.

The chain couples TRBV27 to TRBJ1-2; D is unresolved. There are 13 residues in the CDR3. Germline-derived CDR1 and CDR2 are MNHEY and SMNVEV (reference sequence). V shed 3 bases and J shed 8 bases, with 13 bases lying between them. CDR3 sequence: CASSLRPSHGYTF. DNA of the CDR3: TGTGCCAGCAGTTTGCGTCCCTCTCACGGCTACACCTTC.

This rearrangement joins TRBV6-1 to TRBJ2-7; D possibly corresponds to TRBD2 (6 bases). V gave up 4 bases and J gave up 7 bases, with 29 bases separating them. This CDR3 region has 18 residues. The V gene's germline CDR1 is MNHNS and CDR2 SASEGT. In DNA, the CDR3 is TGTGCCAGCAGTGCGTTTGGTATGTGGCGGGACTCAGGTGGAGAGCAGTACTTC. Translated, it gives CASSAFGMWRDSGGEQYF.

CDR3 nucleotides: TGTGCCAGCAGCCACAGACTAGCGGGGTTACCCGAAACAGATACGCAGTATTTT. It is translated as CASSHRLAGLPETDTQYF. V gene TRBV3-1 (or the pseudogene TRBV3-2) combines with J gene TRBJ2-3, with 11 bases aligning to TRBD2. Germline V lookup: CDR1 LGHDT, CDR2 YNNKEL (reference sequence). CDR3 size: 18 residues. The J segment lost 3 bases and the V segment lost 3 bases, leaving 11 bases of the junction unmatched.

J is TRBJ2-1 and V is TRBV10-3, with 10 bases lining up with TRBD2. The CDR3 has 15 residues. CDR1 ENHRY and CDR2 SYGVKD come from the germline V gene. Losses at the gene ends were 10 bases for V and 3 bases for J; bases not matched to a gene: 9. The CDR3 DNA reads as TGTGCCACCAATAGCGGGAGGCGTTACTACAATGAGCAGTTCTTC. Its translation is CATNSGRRYYNEQFF.

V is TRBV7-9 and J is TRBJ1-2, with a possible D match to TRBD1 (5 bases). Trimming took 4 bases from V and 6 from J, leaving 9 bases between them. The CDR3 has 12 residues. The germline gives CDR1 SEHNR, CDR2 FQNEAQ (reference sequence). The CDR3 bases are TGTGCCAGCAGCTCAACAGGTCATGGCTACACCTTC. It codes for CASSSTGHGYTF.